This passage covers 29 T cell receptor beta chains from one sample sequenced in a study of cytomegalovirus exposure and HLA in healthy donors. Primers included in the PCR were 60 Vbeta and 13 Jbeta primers. This table comes from immunoSEQ multiplex PCR, and its TCRdb copy is limited to in-frame clones, with some not included. The sample has some 150,000 clones; approximately 78% are singletons. The sample was PBMCs. The origin of the receptors is a young man in good health and CMV-seropositive.

The chain combines TRBV19 with TRBJ1-1; perhaps TRBD1 as D (5 bases). CDR3 size: 14 residues. The germline V gene has CDR1 LNHDA and CDR2 SQIVND (reference sequence). The V gene lost 7 bases and the J gene lost 1 base, with 13 bases spanning the gap. The CDR3 spells CASITRDPNTEAFF. For the CDR3, the DNA is TGTGCCAGTATTACGCGGGACCCGAACACTGAAGCTTTCTTT.

V is TRBV9 and J is TRBJ2-3; 16 bases are a match to TRBD2. CDR3 length: 17 residues. Looked up from germline, CDR1 is SGDLS and CDR2 is YYNGEE. Trimming cost V 4 bases and J 4 bases; bases outside gene matches: 6. The CDR3 DNA sequence: TGTGCCAGCAGCTCGGGACTAGCGGGAGGGCGGGCAGATACGCAGTATTTT. It codes for CASSSGLAGGRADTQYF.

This rearrangement joins TRBV5-1 to TRBJ2-3, with TRBD1 as a possible D gene (6 bases). Germline assignment: CDR1 SGHRS and CDR2 YFSETQ. The ends were cut back, 1 base at V and 6 bases at J, with 15 bases in the middle. The CDR3 has 15 amino acids. The DNA of the CDR3 is TGCGCCAGCAGCTTGAACAGGGTCGGTTCGGATACGCAGTATTTT. As protein: CASSLNRVGSDTQYF.

The V call is TRBV28, the J call TRBJ2-3; TRBD1 matches at 9 bases. V lost 4 bases and J lost 3; bases outside the gene matches: 20. Germline assignment: CDR1 MDHEN and CDR2 SYDVKM. CDR3 length: 20 amino acids. CDR3 DNA sequence: TGTGCCAGCAGTTCCTCCCCCGGGACAGGGAAGGGAAGGATGACAGATACGCAGTATTTT. It codes for CASSSSPGTGKGRMTDTQYF. The full variable domain, its missing parts supplied by reference TRBV28 and TRBJ2-3, is DVKVTQSSRYLVKRTGEKVFLECVQDMDHENMFWYRQDPGLGLRLIYFSYDVKMKEKGDIPEGYSVSREKKERFSLILESASTNQTSMYLCASSSSPGTGKGRMTDTQYFGPGTRLTVL.

This chain joins TRBV6-5 and TRBJ2-3; 11 nucleotides agree with TRBD2. The CDR3 loop spans 15 amino acids. Trimming removed 5 bases from V and 5 bases from J; junction bases left unmatched: 6. Germline V gene sequence: CDR1 MNHEY, CDR2 SVGAGI. DNA for the CDR3: TGTGCCAGCAGTACACTAGCGGGAGCCGTAGATACGCAGTATTTT. Its translation: CASSTLAGAVDTQYF.

This clone is a singleton in its sample. V gene TRBV7-9 combines with J gene TRBJ1-1, with D uncertain. CDR1 SEHNR and CDR2 FQNEAQ come from the germline V gene (reference sequence). The CDR3 has 14 amino acids. V dropped 2 bases and J dropped 5 bases, with 12 bases sitting between them. The CDR3 loop is CASSLIYGRTEAFF. The DNA of the CDR3 is TGTGCCAGCAGCTTAATCTATGGGAGGACTGAAGCTTTCTTT.

The chain links TRBV29-1 to TRBJ2-3, with 11 bases aligning to TRBD2. V lost 8 bases and J lost 2; bases outside the gene matches: 3. The germline V gene encodes CDR1 SQVTM and CDR2 ANQGSEA. The CDR3 covers 13 residues. The CDR3 DNA follows: TGCAGCCCGGGACTAGCGGACACAGATACGCAGTATTTT. Amino acid sequence: CSPGLADTDTQYF.

V gene TRBV4-2 combines with J gene TRBJ1-1; the D is unclear. CDR1 and CDR2 (germline): LGHNA, YNFKEQ. The CDR3 is 13 residues long. V was clipped by 8 bases and J by 5 bases, with 15 bases between them. The CDR3 nucleotides are TGTGCCAGCGGCCGAGTCGGAGGGACTGAAGCTTTCTTT. As protein: CASGRVGGTEAFF.

J is TRBJ1-2 and V is TRBV18, with 7 bases fitting TRBD1. This CDR3 has 15 residues. Germline values: CDR1 KGHSH, CDR2 LQKENI. J gave up 5 bases and V 3 bases, and 9 bases lay outside the gene matches. CDR3 sequence: CASSPETGLKYGYTF. For the CDR3, the DNA is TGTGCCAGCTCACCCGAGACAGGGCTAAAATATGGCTACACCTTC. Complete variable domain (other parts from reference TRBV18 and TRBJ1-2): NAGVMQNPRHLVRRRGQEARLRCSPMKGHSHVYWYRQLPEEGLKFMVYLQKENIIDESGMPKERFSAEFPKEGPSILRIQQVVRGDSAAYFCASSPETGLKYGYTFGSGTRLTVV.

V usage is TRBV6-1 and J usage is TRBJ2-5; 7 nucleotides align to TRBD2. This CDR3 contains 15 residues. After removal of 7 bases from V and 1 base from J, the junction contained 9 bases not matched to a gene. Germline V gene sequence: CDR1 MNHNS, CDR2 SASEGT. CDR3 nucleotide sequence: TGTGCCAGCACCCGGGGAGGGACGGTCCAAGAGACCCAGTACTTC. As protein: CASTRGGTVQETQYF.

This clone was observed a few times. CDR3 DNA sequence: TGTGCCAGCAGCTTGGCGGGACAGAAAGAGACCCAGTACTTC. Its translation: CASSLAGQKETQYF. This chain connects TRBV5-6 to TRBJ2-5; 7 bases are shared with TRBD1. This CDR3 contains 14 residues. From germline, CDR1 is SGHDT and CDR2 YYEEEE. Losses at the gene ends were 0 bases for V and 3 bases for J; bases not matched to a gene: 2.

The CDR3: CASSLSRTSGDYEQYF. CDR3 sequence (DNA): TGTGCCAGCAGCCTGAGCAGGACTAGCGGAGACTACGAGCAGTACTTC. The V gene is TRBV4-2, the J gene TRBJ2-7; TRBD2 matches 10 bases. The CDR3 has 16 amino acids. J lost 3 bases, V lost 4 bases, and 9 bases had no gene match. Germline lookup yields CDR1 LGHNA and CDR2 YNFKEQ.

The V gene is TRBV19, the J gene TRBJ1-5; the D gene is possibly TRBD1 (5 bases). The CDR3 spans 16 residues. Germline V CDR1 and CDR2: LNHDA, SQIVND (reference sequence). Trimming cost V 5 bases and J 0 bases, with 14 bases left between them. CDR3 nucleotides: TGTGCCAGTAGTCCCACAGGCCCCTATAGCAATCAGCCCCAGCATTTT. Its protein is CASSPTGPYSNQPQHF.

This sequence joins TRBV10-3 and TRBJ2-5; D is uncertain. Germline CDR1 and CDR2: ENHRY and SYGVKD. V was shortened by 10 bases and J by 1 base, with 13 bases between the two germline ends. CDR3 length: 13 residues. CDR3 amino acids: CATRPWAQETQYF. The CDR3 region has the DNA TGTGCCACCCGACCGTGGGCCCAAGAGACCCAGTACTTC.

The chain couples TRBV6-5 to TRBJ2-7, with 7 positions matching TRBD1. The CDR3 length is 14 residues. With V trimmed by 8 bases and J by 2 bases, 9 bases remained unmatched. Germline-derived CDR1 and CDR2 are MNHEY and SVGAGI. The CDR3 DNA is TGTGCCAGCCACACGGTCGGGACAGCCTACGAGCAGTACTTC. Protein sequence: CASHTVGTAYEQYF.

V usage is TRBV5-5 and J usage is TRBJ2-7; the D is unclear. The V gene's germline CDR1 is SGHKS and CDR2 YYEKEE (reference sequence). V was trimmed by 4 bases and J by 4 bases, leaving 9 bases between them. CDR3 size: 12 residues. For the CDR3, the DNA is TGTGCCAGCAGCCCCACCGGGTACGAGCAGTACTTC. As protein: CASSPTGYEQYF.

Remarks on this clone: The sample holds other DNA sequences that translate to the same CDR3. This chain connects TRBV19 to TRBJ2-7; TRBD1 matches at 8 bases. This CDR3 has 14 residues. The ends lost 1 base at V and 1 base at J; junction bases unmatched: 0. CDR1 and CDR2 from the germline V gene are LNHDA and SQIVND (reference sequence). CDR3 amino acids: CASSIGQGSYEQYF. The DNA for the CDR3 is TGTGCCAGTAGTATAGGACAGGGGTCCTACGAGCAGTACTTC. Complete variable domain (other parts from reference TRBV19 and TRBJ2-7): DGGITQSPKYLFRKEGQNVTLSCEQNLNHDAMYWYRQDPGQGLRLIYYSQIVNDFQKGDIAEGYSVSREKKESFPLTVTSAQKNPTAFYLCASSIGQGSYEQYFGPGTRLTVT.

This chain joins TRBV10-2 and TRBJ2-1, with D possibly being TRBD2 (5 bases). Trimming took 6 bases from V and 4 from J, leaving 13 bases between them. The CDR3 totals 14 residues. Germline assignment: CDR1 WSHSY and CDR2 SAAADI. As DNA, the CDR3 is TGCGCCAGCAGCCACCGGGAACAATACAATGAGCAGTTCTTC. It codes for CASSHREQYNEQFF.

The rearrangement uses TRBV5-4 and TRBJ2-5; 8 bases map to TRBD1. Judging by the DNA end, TRBJ2-7 fits better; the J call may be wrong. The germline V gene has CDR1 SGHNT and CDR2 YYREEE (reference sequence). The CDR3 runs to 14 residues. The CDR3 is CASSFGTGSYEQYF. The CDR3 nucleotides are TGTGCCAGCAGCTTCGGGACAGGCTCCTACGAGCAGTACTTC.

This rearrangement joins TRBV19 to TRBJ2-7, with 10 bases fitting TRBD1. With V trimmed by 5 bases and J by 0 bases, 1 base remained unmatched. Germline V gene sequence: CDR1 LNHDA, CDR2 SQIVND (reference sequence). The CDR3 spans 14 residues. DNA of the CDR3: TGTGCCAGTAGTTGGACAGGGGGCTCCTACGAGCAGTACTTC. This sequence encodes CASSWTGGSYEQYF.

This sequence joins TRBV30 and TRBJ2-5; 10 bases are shared with TRBD2. J gave up 5 bases and V 4 bases, and 10 bases lay outside the gene matches. In germline, CDR1 is GTSNPN, CDR2 SVGIG (reference sequence). The CDR3 loop spans 15 amino acids. The CDR3: CAWNTGLAEGETQYF. CDR3 DNA: TGTGCCTGGAACACCGGACTAGCGGAGGGGGAGACCCAGTACTTC. Looking up the rest from reference TRBV30 and TRBJ2-5 gives the full variable domain: SQTIHQWPATLVQPVGSPLSLECTVEGTSNPNLYWYRQAAGRGLQLLFYSVGIGQISSEVPQNLSASRPQDRQFILSSKKLLLSDSGFYLCAWNTGLAEGETQYFGPGTRLLVL.

The rearrangement links TRBV7-8 to TRBJ2-7; D is possibly TRBD2 (5 bases). The CDR3 runs 13 residues. From germline, CDR1 is SGHVS and CDR2 FQNEAQ. V gave up 9 bases and J gave up 2 bases, with 14 bases separating them. The CDR3 DNA is TGTGCCAGTACGGCGGGCGTTACCTACGAGCAGTACTTC. Its translation: CASTAGVTYEQYF.

The chain is built from TRBV6-6 and TRBJ2-3; tentatively, D is TRBD2 (5 bases). The CDR3 has 13 residues. Germline V gives CDR1 MNHNY, CDR2 SVGAGI (reference sequence). V lost 10 bases and J lost 0, with 11 bases in between. CDR3: CATATGSTDTQYF. CDR3 nucleotide sequence: TGTGCCACCGCCACGGGGAGCACAGATACGCAGTATTTT.

The chain employs TRBV27 and TRBJ2-5, with 10 bases identical to TRBD1. The end of the DNA fits TRBJ2-7 better, so the J call may be wrong. Germline values: CDR1 MNHEY, CDR2 SMNVEV (reference sequence). CDR3 length: 16 amino acids. This chain's CDR3 is CASSGGSGTGAYEQYF. CDR3 sequence (DNA): TGTGCCAGCAGTGGGGGGTCCGGGACAGGGGCCTACGAGCAGTACTTC.

This CDR3 is CSTPRGLAGVDFTDTQYF. The CDR3 nucleotides are TGCAGCACCCCTAGGGGTCTAGCGGGAGTGGATTTCACAGATACGCAGTATTTT. V gene TRBV29-1 combines with J gene TRBJ2-3, with 10 bases lining up with TRBD2. The CDR3 has 18 amino acids. Germline CDR1 SQVTM, CDR2 ANQGSEA. Trimming took 8 bases from V and 2 from J; bases not matched to a gene: 19.

The gene calls are TRBV5-6 and TRBJ2-7; D is ambiguous. The CDR3 has 14 residues. The V end lost 0 bases, the J end lost 4 bases, and 11 bases lay between the germline ends. Germline V CDR1 and CDR2: SGHDT, YYEEEE. The CDR3 region is CASSLAARPYEQYF. The CDR3 DNA is TGTGCCAGCAGCTTGGCCGCCAGGCCTTACGAGCAGTACTTC.

J is TRBJ2-7 and V is TRBV5-1, with 9 nucleotides matching TRBD1. Unmatched junction bases numbered 8, after V lost 4 bases and J lost 3 bases. The CDR3 has 15 amino acids. Germline V lookup: CDR1 SGHRS, CDR2 YFSETQ. CDR3 amino acids: CASSTGGTGSYEQYF. CDR3 bases: TGCGCCAGCAGCACAGGCGGGACAGGGAGCTACGAGCAGTACTTC.

This sequence joins TRBV11-1 and TRBJ2-5; 8 nucleotides match TRBD1. Per the germline V gene, CDR1 is SGHAT and CDR2 is FQDESV (reference sequence). V trimming: 3 bases; J trimming: 5 bases; junction bases outside the gene matches: 8. This CDR3 is 15 amino acids long. CDR3 loop: CASSFQGAIGETQYF. CDR3 nucleotide sequence: TGTGCCAGCAGCTTCCAGGGGGCAATTGGGGAGACCCAGTACTTC.

This CDR3 reads CASSLAPSVAKNIQYF. The CDR3 nucleotides are TGTGCCAGCAGTCTAGCCCCCTCCGTAGCCAAAAACATTCAGTACTTC. J is TRBJ2-4 and V is TRBV28; tentative D call: TRBD2 (5 bases). Germline V lookup: CDR1 MDHEN, CDR2 SYDVKM. The CDR3 consists of 16 residues. V was trimmed by 5 bases and J by 0 bases, leaving 14 bases between them. Based on the CDR3 plus reference TRBV28 and TRBJ2-4, the full variable domain is DVKVTQSSRYLVKRTGEKVFLECVQDMDHENMFWYRQDPGLGLRLIYFSYDVKMKEKGDIPEGYSVSREKKERFSLILESASTNQTSMYLCASSLAPSVAKNIQYFGAGTRLSVL.